This entry is about one T cell receptor beta chain. The data derive from a study of blood T cell repertoires in COVID-19. In the study overall: PBMCs, B-cell-depleted T cells, or T cells were the source of the cDNA or gDNA that made up the material.

CDR1 and CDR2 (germline): LGHDT, YNNKEL (reference sequence). V lost 1 base and J 0 bases, leaving 10 bases between the germline ends. This CDR3 contains 15 residues. Sequenced by immunoSEQ multiplex PCR; TCRdb stores in-frame clones only, minus some. The sample holds tens of thousands of clones, nearly 90% seen once. Sequenced sample: peripheral blood. This clonotype was sampled from a man in his fifties or sixties with acute or convalescent COVID-19. V is TRBV3-1 (or the pseudogene TRBV3-2) and J is TRBJ2-7; tentatively, D is TRBD2 (7 bases). The CDR3 DNA reads TGTGCCAGCAGCCAAGCGGGGGGCATCTCCTACGAGCAGTACTTC. Amino acids: CASSQAGGISYEQYF.